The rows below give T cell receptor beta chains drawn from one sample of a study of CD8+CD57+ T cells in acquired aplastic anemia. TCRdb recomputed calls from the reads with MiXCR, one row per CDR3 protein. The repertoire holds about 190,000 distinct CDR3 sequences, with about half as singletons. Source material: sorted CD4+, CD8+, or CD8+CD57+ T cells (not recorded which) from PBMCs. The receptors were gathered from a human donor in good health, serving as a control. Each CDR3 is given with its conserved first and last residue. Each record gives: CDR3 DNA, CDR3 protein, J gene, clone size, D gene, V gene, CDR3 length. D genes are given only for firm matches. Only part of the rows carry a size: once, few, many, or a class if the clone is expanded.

DNA: TGTGCCAGCGCTTTGCAGGGGGCGAACACCGGGGAGCTGCTTTTT
CDR3: CASALQGANTGELLF
J: TRBJ2-2
size: few
D: TRBD1
V: TRBV9
length: 15

DNA: TGCAGCGTTACTGACAGGGGGTTGGGGTCACCCCTCCACTTT
CDR3: CSVTDRGLGSPLHF
J: TRBJ1-6
size: NA
D: TRBD1
V: TRBV29-1
length: 14

DNA: TGCAGCGTTGGCATGGCAGGGGTGAACACTGAAGCTTTCTTT
CDR3: CSVGMAGVNTEAFF
J: TRBJ1-1
size: NA
D: NA
V: TRBV29-1
length: 14

DNA: TGTGCCAGCAGTGTATGGGGCAGGGGGAGCTACACCTTC
CDR3: CASSVWGRGSYTF
J: TRBJ1-2
size: NA
D: TRBD1
V: TRBV6-1
length: 13

DNA: TGTGCCAGGGGGTTCACAGATACGCAGTATTTT
CDR3: CARGFTDTQYF
J: TRBJ2-3
size: NA
D: NA
V: TRBV7-2
length: 11

DNA: TGTGCCAGCAGCGCAGGGGTTAACACTGAGGCTTTCTTT
CDR3: CASSAGVNTEAFF
J: TRBJ1-1
size: NA
D: NA
V: TRBV2
length: 13

DNA: TGCAGTGCCCAGCCGGGCAGCGGACACCAAGAGACCCAGTACTTC
CDR3: CSAQPGSGHQETQYF
J: TRBJ2-5
size: NA
D: NA
V: TRBV20-1
length: 15

DNA: TGTGCCAGCAGTGAGAGGGGGACAGGGGACGAAAAACTGTTTTTT
CDR3: CASSERGTGDEKLFF
J: TRBJ1-4
size: NA
D: TRBD1
V: TRBV2
length: 15

DNA: TGTGCCAGCAGCCCACGAATCAACACCGGGGAGCTGTTTTTT
CDR3: CASSPRINTGELFF
J: TRBJ2-2
size: many
D: NA
V: TRBV7-2
length: 14

DNA: TGCGCCAGCACCTGGGACAAGGCTACTGGCTACACCTTC
CDR3: CASTWDKATGYTF
J: TRBJ1-2
size: NA
D: NA
V: TRBV6-5
length: 13

DNA: TGTGCCAGCAGCCTCCGGGACAGCTATGGCTACACCTTC
CDR3: CASSLRDSYGYTF
J: TRBJ1-2
size: NA
D: TRBD1
V: TRBV7-6
length: 13

DNA: TGTGCCAGCAGTGAAACAGGGGGCGGGAGCAATCAGCCCCAGTACTTC
CDR3: CASSETGGGSNQPQYF
J: TRBJ2-5
size: NA
D: TRBD1
V: TRBV2
length: 16

DNA: TGTGCCAGCAGCTTGGTAGCGGGGGGCCTTGAGCAGTTCTTC
CDR3: CASSLVAGGLEQFF
J: TRBJ2-1
size: NA
D: TRBD2
V: TRBV7-9
length: 14

DNA: TGTGCCAGCAGTGAGGGAGTCTGGAATCAGCCCCAGCATTTT
CDR3: CASSEGVWNQPQHF
J: TRBJ1-5
size: NA
D: NA
V: TRBV25-1
length: 14

DNA: TGTGCCATCAGAACTAGCGGGGGGACGACAGATACGCAGTATTTT
CDR3: CAIRTSGGTTDTQYF
J: TRBJ2-3
size: NA
D: TRBD2
V: TRBV10-3
length: 15

DNA: TGTGCCAGCAGCCTCACTGGACCGCAGAAGACCCAGTACTTC
CDR3: CASSLTGPQKTQYF
J: TRBJ2-5
size: many
D: NA
V: TRBV3-1
length: 14

DNA: TGTGCCAGCAGCTTGGTGGGGTTCAGGGACAATGAGCAGTTCTTC
CDR3: CASSLVGFRDNEQFF
J: TRBJ2-1
size: NA
D: NA
V: TRBV5-1
length: 15

DNA: TGTGCCAGCTCACCACTAGCGGGGGGCAGCACAGATACGCAGTATTTT
CDR3: CASSPLAGGSTDTQYF
J: TRBJ2-3
size: NA
D: TRBD2
V: TRBV18
length: 16

DNA: TGCAGCGTGTCGAGGGGGGAGACCCAGTACTTC
CDR3: CSVSRGETQYF
J: TRBJ2-5
size: NA
D: NA
V: TRBV29-1
length: 11

DNA: TGCAGTGCCACGGGGGGGGCCCTTCAAGAGACCCAGTACTTC
CDR3: CSATGGALQETQYF
J: TRBJ2-5
size: many
D: TRBD2
V: TRBV20-1
length: 14

DNA: TGTGCCAGCAGCCCGAGTGGCAGGGTAGGAGGGGAAGCTTTCTTT
CDR3: CASSPSGRVGGEAFF
J: TRBJ1-1
size: many
D: NA
V: TRBV7-3
length: 15

DNA: NA
CDR3: CAISERGREAFFGQGTIYF
J: TRBJ1-3
size: once
D: NA
V: TRBV10-3
length: 19

DNA: TGCAGTGCTAGAATAGGGGGCTGGGACTATGGCTACACCTTC
CDR3: CSARIGGWDYGYTF
J: TRBJ1-2
size: NA
D: TRBD1
V: TRBV20-1
length: 14

DNA: TGTGCCAGCAGTCCTCAGGGAAGCTTCCACGAGCAGTACTTC
CDR3: CASSPQGSFHEQYF
J: TRBJ2-7
size: many
D: NA
V: TRBV6-2/TRBV6-3
length: 14

DNA: TGTGCCAGCAGTGCCGGGCCCTATAATTCACCCCTCCACTTT
CDR3: CASSAGPYNSPLHF
J: TRBJ1-6
size: NA
D: NA
V: TRBV6-1
length: 14

DNA: TGTGCTAGAGGGCTAGCGAGCCCTCCCTACGAGCAGTACTTC
CDR3: CARGLASPPYEQYF
J: TRBJ2-7
size: NA
D: NA
V: TRBV25-1
length: 14

DNA: TGTGCCAGCAGCTTAGAGTTGTCCCGCTCTGGAAACACCATATATTTT
CDR3: CASSLELSRSGNTIYF
J: TRBJ1-3
size: NA
D: NA
V: TRBV11-3
length: 16

DNA: TGTGCCAGCAGTTACTCGAAGGGCATAGGGGGGTCTGGCTACACCTTC
CDR3: CASSYSKGIGGSGYTF
J: TRBJ1-2
size: many
D: NA
V: TRBV6-5
length: 16

DNA: TGCGCCAGCAGCTTGGGGGTCCCACCGAACACTGAAGCTTTCTTT
CDR3: CASSLGVPPNTEAFF
J: TRBJ1-1
size: NA
D: NA
V: TRBV5-1
length: 15

DNA: TGCAGTGCTAGAGTGACCTCCACCGGGGAGCTGTTTTTT
CDR3: CSARVTSTGELFF
J: TRBJ2-2
size: few
D: NA
V: TRBV20-1
length: 13

DNA: TGCAGTGCTAGCCCCGGGGAGCGCAATCAGCCCCAGCATTTT
CDR3: CSASPGERNQPQHF
J: TRBJ1-5
size: NA
D: NA
V: TRBV20-1
length: 14

DNA: TGTGCCAGCAGTCAGGACAGGGGGTACTATGGCTACACCTTC
CDR3: CASSQDRGYYGYTF
J: TRBJ1-2
size: NA
D: TRBD1
V: TRBV2
length: 14